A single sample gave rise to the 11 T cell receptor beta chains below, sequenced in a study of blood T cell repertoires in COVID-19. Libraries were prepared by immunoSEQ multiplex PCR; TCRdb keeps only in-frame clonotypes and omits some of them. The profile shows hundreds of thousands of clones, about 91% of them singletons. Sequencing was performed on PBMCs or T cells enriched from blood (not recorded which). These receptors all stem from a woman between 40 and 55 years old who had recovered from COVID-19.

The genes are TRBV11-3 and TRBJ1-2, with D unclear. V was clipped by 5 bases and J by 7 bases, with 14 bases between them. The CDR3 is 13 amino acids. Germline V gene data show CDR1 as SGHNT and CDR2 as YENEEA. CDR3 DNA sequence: TGTGCCAGCAGCCCAACGAGGCGGTCTGGCTACACCTTC. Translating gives CASSPTRRSGYTF. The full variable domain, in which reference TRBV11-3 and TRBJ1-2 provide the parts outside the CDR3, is EAGVVQSPRYKIIEKKQPVAFWCNPISGHNTLYWYLQNLGQGPELLIRYENEEAVDDSQLPKDRFSAERLKGVDSTLKIQPAELGDSAVYLCASSPTRRSGYTFGSGTRLTVV.

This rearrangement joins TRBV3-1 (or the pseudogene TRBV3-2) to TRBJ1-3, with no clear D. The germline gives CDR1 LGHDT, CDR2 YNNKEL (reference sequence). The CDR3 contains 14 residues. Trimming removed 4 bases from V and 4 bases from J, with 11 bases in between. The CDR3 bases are TGTGCCAGCAGCCCGAAGGTGGGCGGAAACACCATATATTTT. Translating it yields CASSPKVGGNTIYF.

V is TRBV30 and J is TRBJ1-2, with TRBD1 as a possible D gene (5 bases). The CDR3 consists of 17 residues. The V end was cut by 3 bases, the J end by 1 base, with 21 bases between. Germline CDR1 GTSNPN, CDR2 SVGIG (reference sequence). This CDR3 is CAWSSTPRQPLNYGYTF. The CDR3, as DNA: TGTGCCTGGAGCTCCACCCCCAGACAGCCACTTAACTATGGCTACACCTTC.

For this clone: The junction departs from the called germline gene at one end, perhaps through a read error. CDR3 sequence reads: CASSPVSVQGPFF. Written as DNA, the CDR3 is TGTGCCAGCAGCCCAGTGTCCGTACAGGGGCCCTTCTTC. J is TRBJ1-2 and V is TRBV9; 7 bases map to TRBD1. The CDR3 length is 13 residues. Germline values: CDR1 SGDLS, CDR2 YYNGEE.

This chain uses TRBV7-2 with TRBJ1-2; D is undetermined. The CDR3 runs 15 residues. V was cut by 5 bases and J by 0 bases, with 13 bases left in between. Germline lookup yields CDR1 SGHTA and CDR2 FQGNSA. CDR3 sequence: CASSRVRLPNYGYTF. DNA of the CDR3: TGTGCCAGCAGCCGGGTGAGGCTCCCTAACTATGGCTACACCTTC. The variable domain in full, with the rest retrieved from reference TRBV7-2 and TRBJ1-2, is GAGVSQSPSNKVTEKGKDVELRCDPISGHTALYWYRQSLGQGLEFLIYFQGNSAPDKSGLPSDRFSAERTGGSVSTLTIQRTQQEDSAVYLCASSRVRLPNYGYTFGSGTRLTVV.

This CDR3 is CASSDRGSFGTQYF. In DNA form, the CDR3 reads TGTGCCAGCAGCGACCGGGGGTCGTTTGGGACCCAGTACTTC. The rearrangement links TRBV9 to TRBJ2-5; perhaps TRBD2 as D (6 bases). Germline CDR1 SGDLS, CDR2 YYNGEE. The V end was cut by 3 bases, the J end by 7 bases, with 16 bases between. This CDR3 contains 14 residues.

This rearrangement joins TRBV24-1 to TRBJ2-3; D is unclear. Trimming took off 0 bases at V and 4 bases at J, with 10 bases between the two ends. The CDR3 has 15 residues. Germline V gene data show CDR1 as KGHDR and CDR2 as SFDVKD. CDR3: CATSDLGKGADTQYF. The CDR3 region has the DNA TGTGCCACCAGTGATTTGGGAAAAGGAGCAGATACGCAGTATTTT.

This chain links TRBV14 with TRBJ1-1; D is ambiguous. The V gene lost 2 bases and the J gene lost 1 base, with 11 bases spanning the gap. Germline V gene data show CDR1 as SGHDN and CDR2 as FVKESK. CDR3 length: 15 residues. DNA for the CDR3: TGTGCCAGCAGCCAAACCATTCACAGGAACACTGAAGCTTTCTTT. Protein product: CASSQTIHRNTEAFF.

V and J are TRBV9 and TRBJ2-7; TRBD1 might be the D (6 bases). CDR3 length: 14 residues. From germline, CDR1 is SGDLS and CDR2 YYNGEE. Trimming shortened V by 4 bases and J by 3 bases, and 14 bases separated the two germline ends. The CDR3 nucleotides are TGTGCCAGCAGCCCCGGGGACACCCGCTACGAGCAGTACTTC. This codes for CASSPGDTRYEQYF.

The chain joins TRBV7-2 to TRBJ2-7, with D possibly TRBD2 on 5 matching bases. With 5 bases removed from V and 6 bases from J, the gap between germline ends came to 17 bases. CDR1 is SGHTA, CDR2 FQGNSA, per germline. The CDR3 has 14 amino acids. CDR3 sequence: CASSPQSGVLEQYF. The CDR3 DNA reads TGTGCCAGCAGCCCACAAAGCGGAGTCCTCGAGCAGTACTTC.

CDR3 sequence (DNA): TGTGCCAGCAGCTTAGGGCCAGGGGATGAAGCTTTCTTT. Amino acid sequence: CASSLGPGDEAFF. The V call is TRBV11-2, the J call TRBJ1-1; D is perhaps TRBD1 (6 bases). The CDR3 consists of 13 residues. V lost 1 base and J lost 7, with 10 bases in between. CDR1 and CDR2 from the germline V gene are SGHAT and FQNNGV.